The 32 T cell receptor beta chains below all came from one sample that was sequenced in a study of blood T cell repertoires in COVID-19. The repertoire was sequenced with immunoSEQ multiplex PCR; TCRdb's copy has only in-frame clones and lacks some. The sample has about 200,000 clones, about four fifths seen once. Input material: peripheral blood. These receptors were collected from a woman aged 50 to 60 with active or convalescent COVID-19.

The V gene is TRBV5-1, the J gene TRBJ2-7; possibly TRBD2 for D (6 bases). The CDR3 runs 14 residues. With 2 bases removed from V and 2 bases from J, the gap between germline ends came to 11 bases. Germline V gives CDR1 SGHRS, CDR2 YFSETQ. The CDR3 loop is CASSLAGPPYEQYF. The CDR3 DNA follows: TGCGCCAGCAGCTTAGCGGGTCCCCCCTACGAGCAGTACTTC.

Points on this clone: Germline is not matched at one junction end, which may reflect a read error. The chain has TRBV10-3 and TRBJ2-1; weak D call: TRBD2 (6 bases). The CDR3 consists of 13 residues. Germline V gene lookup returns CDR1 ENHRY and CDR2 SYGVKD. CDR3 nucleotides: TGTGCCATCAGTGAGTCTGGCGGGAATGAGCGGATCTTC. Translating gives CAISESGGNERIF.

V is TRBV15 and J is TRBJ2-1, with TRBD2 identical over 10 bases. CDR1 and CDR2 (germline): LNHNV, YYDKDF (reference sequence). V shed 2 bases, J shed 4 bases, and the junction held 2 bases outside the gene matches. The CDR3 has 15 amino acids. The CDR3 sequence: CATSRQRGGYNEQFF. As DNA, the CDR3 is TGTGCCACCAGCAGACAGCGGGGGGGGTACAATGAGCAGTTCTTC.

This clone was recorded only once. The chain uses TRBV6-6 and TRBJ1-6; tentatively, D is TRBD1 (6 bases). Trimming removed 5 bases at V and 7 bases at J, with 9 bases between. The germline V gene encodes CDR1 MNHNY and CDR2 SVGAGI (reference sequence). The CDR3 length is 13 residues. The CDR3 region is CASSRQENSPLHF. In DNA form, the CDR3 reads TGTGCCAGCAGTCGACAGGAAAATTCACCCCTCCACTTT.

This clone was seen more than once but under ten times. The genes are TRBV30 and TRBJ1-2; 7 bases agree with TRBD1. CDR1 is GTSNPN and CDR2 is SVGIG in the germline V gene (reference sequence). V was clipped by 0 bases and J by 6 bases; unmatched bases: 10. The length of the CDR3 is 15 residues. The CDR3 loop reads CAWSVPDRAYHGYTF. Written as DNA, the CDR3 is TGTGCCTGGAGTGTACCCGACAGGGCTTATCATGGCTACACCTTC.

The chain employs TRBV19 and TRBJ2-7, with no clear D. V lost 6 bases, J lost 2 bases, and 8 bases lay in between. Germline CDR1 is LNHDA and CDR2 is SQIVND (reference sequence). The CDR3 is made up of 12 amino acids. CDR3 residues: CASSISPYEQYF. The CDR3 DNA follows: TGTGCCAGTAGCATTTCCCCCTACGAGCAGTACTTC.

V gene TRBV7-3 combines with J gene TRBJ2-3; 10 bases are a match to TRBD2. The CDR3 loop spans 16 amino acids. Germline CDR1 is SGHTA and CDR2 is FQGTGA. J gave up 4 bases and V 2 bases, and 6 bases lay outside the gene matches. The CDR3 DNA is TGTGCCAGCAGCTTAGGGGCTAGCGGGAGCCCAGATACGCAGTATTTT. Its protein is CASSLGASGSPDTQYF.

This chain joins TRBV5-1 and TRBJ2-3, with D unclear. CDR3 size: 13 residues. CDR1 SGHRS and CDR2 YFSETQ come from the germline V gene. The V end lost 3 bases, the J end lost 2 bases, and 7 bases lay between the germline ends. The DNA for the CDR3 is TGCGCCAGCAGCTCACTGTCCACAGATACGCAGTATTTT. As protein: CASSSLSTDTQYF.

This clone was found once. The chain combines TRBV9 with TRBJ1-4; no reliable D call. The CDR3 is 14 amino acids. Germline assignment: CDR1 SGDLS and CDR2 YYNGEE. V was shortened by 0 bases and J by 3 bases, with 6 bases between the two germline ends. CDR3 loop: CASSVGVANEKLFF. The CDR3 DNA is TGTGCCAGCAGCGTAGGAGTAGCTAATGAAAAACTGTTTTTT.

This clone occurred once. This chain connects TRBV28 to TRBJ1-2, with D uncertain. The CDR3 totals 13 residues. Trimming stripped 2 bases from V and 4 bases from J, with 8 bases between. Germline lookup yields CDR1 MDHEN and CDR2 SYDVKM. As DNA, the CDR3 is TGTGCCAGCAGTTTAACAGCCGTCTATGGCTACACCTTC. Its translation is CASSLTAVYGYTF.

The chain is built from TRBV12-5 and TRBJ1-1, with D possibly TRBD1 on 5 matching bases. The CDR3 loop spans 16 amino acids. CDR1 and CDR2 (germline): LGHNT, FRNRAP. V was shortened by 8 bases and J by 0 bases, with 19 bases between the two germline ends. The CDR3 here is CASRGSSAGLNTEAFF. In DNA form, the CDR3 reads TGTGCTAGTAGAGGTAGTTCTGCAGGGCTGAACACTGAAGCTTTCTTT. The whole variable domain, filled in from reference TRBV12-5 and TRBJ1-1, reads DARVTQTPRHKVTEMGQEVTMRCQPILGHNTVFWYRQTMMQGLELLAYFRNRAPLDDSGMPKDRFSAEMPDATLATLKIQPSEPRDSAVYFCASRGSSAGLNTEAFFGQGTRLTVV.

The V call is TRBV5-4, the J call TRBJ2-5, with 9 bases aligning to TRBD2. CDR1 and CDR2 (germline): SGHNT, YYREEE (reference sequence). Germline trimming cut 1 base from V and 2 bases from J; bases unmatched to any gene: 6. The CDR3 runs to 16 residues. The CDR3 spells CASSLPSGTLQETQYF. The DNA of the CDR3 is TGTGCCAGCAGCTTGCCTAGCGGGACCCTACAAGAGACCCAGTACTTC.

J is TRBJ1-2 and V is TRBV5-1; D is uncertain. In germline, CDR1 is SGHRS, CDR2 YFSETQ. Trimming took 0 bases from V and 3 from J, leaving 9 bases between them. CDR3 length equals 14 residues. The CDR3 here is CASSLEFSDYGYTF. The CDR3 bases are TGCGCCAGCAGCTTGGAGTTCAGTGACTATGGCTACACCTTC.

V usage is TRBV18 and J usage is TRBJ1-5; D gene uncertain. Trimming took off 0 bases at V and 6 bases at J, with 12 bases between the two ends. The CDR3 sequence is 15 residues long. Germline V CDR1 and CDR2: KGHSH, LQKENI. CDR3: CASSPPGGVGQPQHF. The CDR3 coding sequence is TGTGCCAGCTCACCACCGGGCGGGGTAGGTCAGCCCCAGCATTTT. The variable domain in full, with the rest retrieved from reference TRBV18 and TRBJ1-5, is NAGVMQNPRHLVRRRGQEARLRCSPMKGHSHVYWYRQLPEEGLKFMVYLQKENIIDESGMPKERFSAEFPKEGPSILRIQQVVRGDSAAYFCASSPPGGVGQPQHFGDGTRLSIL.

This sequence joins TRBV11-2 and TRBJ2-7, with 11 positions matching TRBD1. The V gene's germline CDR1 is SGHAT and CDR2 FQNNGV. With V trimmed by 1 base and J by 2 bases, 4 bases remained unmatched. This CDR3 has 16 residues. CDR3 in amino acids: CASSLGPGQGAYEQYF. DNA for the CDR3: TGTGCCAGCAGCTTAGGCCCGGGACAGGGGGCCTACGAGCAGTACTTC.

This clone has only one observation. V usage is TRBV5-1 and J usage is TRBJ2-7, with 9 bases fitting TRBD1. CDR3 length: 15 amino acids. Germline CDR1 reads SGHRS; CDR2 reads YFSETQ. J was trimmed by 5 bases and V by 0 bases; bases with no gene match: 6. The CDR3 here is CASSLGRTGGNEQYF. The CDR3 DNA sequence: TGCGCCAGCAGCTTGGGCCGCACAGGGGGCAACGAGCAGTACTTC.

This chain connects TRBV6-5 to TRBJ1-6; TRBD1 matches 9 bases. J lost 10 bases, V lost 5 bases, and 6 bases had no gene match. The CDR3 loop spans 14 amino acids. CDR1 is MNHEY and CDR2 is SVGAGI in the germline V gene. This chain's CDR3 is CASSRQGEESPLHF. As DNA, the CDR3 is TGTGCCAGCAGTCGACAGGGGGAAGAATCACCCCTCCACTTT.

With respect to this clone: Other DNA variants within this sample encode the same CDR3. This chain's CDR3 is CASSEQGADQPQHF. CDR3 bases: TGTGCCAGCTCCGAGCAGGGGGCAGATCAGCCCCAGCATTTT. The chain recombines TRBV18 with TRBJ1-5; 8 positions agree with TRBD1. J gave up 5 bases and V 6 bases, and 6 bases lay outside the gene matches. CDR3 length: 14 residues. CDR1 KGHSH and CDR2 LQKENI come from the germline V gene.

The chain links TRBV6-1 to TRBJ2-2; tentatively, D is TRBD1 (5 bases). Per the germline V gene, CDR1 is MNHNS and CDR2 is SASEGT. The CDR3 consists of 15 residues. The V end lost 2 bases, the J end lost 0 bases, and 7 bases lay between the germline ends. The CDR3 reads CASSEHRSNTGELFF. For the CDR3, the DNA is TGTGCCAGCAGTGAACACAGGTCGAACACCGGGGAGCTGTTTTTT.

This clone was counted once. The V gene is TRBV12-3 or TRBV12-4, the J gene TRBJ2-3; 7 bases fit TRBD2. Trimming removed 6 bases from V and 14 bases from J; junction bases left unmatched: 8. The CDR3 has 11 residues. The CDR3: CASRSAAGVYF. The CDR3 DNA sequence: TGTGCCAGCAGGTCGGCGGCGGGAGTGTATTTT.

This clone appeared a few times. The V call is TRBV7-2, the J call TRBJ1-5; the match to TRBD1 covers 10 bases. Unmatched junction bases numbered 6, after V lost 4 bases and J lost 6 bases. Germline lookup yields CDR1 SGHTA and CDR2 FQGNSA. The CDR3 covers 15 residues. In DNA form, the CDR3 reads TGTGCCAGCAGCTCGACAGGGGGCTATGTTCAGCCCCAGCATTTT. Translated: CASSSTGGYVQPQHF. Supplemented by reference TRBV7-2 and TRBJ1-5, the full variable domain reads GAGVSQSPSNKVTEKGKDVELRCDPISGHTALYWYRQSLGQGLEFLIYFQGNSAPDKSGLPSDRFSAERTGGSVSTLTIQRTQQEDSAVYLCASSSTGGYVQPQHFGDGTRLSIL.

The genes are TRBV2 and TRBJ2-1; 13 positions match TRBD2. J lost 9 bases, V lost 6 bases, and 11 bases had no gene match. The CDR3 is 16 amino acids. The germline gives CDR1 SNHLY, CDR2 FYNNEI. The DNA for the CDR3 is TGTGCCAGCAGCGCCCGACTAGCGGGGGGCTGGAGTGAGCAGTTCTTC. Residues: CASSARLAGGWSEQFF.

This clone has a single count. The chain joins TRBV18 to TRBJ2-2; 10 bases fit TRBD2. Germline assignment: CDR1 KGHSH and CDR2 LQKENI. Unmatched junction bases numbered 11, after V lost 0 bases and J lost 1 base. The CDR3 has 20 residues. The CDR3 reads CASSPPKASGSSGNTGELFF. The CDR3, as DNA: TGTGCCAGCTCACCACCGAAGGCTAGCGGGAGTTCTGGGAACACCGGGGAGCTGTTTTTT.

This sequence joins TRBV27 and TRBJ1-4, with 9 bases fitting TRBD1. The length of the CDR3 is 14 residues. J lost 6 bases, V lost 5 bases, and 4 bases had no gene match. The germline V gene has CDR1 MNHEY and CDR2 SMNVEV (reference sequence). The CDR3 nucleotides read TGTGCCAGCAGTGACAGGGGGAGACATGAAAAACTGTTTTTT. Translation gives CASSDRGRHEKLFF.

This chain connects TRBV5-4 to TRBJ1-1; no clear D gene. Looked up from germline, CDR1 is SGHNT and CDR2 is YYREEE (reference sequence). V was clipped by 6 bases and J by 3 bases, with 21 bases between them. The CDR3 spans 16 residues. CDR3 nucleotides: TGTGCCAGCATCCGAATGGAGGGTTCGGATGACACTGAAGCTTTCTTT. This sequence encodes CASIRMEGSDDTEAFF.

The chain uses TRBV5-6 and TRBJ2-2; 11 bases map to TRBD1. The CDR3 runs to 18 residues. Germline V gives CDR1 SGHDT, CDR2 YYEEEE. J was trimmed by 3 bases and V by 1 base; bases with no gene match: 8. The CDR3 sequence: CASSLLDRGQGYTGELFF. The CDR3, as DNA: TGTGCCAGCAGCTTGCTGGACAGGGGGCAGGGGTACACCGGGGAGCTGTTTTTT.

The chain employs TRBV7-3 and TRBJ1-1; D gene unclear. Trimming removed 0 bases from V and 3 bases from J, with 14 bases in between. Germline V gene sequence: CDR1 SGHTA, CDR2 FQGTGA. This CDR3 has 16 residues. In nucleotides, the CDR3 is TGTGCCAGCAGCTTAACGAGGGCGACTAGGCACACTGAAGCTTTCTTT. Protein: CASSLTRATRHTEAFF.

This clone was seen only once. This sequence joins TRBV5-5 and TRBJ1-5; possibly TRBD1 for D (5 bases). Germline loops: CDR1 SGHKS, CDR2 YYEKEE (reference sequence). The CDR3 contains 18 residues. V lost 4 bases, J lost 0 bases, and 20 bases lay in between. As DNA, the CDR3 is TGTGCCAGCAGCCCAGGGACTACCGGCCTACTTAGCAATCAGCCCCAGCATTTT. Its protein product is CASSPGTTGLLSNQPQHF.

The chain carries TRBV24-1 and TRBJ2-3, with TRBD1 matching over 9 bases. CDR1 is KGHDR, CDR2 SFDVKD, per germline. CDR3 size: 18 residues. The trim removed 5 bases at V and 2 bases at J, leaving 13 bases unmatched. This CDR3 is CATSGSSLDRGATDTQYF. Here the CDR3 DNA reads TGTGCCACCAGTGGATCGTCCCTGGACAGGGGTGCCACAGATACGCAGTATTTT.

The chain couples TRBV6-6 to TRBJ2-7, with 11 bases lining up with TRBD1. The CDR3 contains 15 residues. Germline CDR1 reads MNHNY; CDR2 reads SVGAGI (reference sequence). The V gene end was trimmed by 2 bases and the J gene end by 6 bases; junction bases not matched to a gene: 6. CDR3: CASSYTGTGGREQYV. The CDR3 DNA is TGTGCCAGCAGTTACACCGGGACAGGGGGGCGCGAGCAGTACGTC.

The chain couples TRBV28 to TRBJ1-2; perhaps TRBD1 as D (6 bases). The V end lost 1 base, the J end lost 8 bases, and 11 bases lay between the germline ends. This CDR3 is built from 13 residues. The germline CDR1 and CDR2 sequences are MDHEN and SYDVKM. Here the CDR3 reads CASSLLQGLGYTF. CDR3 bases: TGTGCCAGCAGTTTATTGCAGGGGCTCGGCTACACCTTC.

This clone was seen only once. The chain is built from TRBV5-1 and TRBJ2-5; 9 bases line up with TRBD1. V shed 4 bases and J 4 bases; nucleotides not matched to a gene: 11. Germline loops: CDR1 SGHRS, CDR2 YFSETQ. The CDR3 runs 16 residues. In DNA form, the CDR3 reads TGCGCCAGCAGCACCACCGGGACAGGGCTCGGAGAGACCCAGTACTTC. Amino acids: CASSTTGTGLGETQYF.